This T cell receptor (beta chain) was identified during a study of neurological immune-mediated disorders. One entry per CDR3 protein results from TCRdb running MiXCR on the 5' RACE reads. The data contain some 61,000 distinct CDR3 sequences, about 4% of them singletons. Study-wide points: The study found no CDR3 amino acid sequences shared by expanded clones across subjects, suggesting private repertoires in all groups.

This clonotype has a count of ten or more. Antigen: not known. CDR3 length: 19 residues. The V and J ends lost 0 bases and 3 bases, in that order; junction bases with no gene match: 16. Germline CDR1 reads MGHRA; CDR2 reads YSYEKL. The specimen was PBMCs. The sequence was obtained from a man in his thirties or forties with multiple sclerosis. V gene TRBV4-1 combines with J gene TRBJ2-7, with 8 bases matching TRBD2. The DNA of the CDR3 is TGCGCCAGCAGCCAAGAATGGTTAGCGGGGACGAACGCCTACTACGAGCAGTACTTC. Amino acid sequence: CASSQEWLAGTNAYYEQYF.